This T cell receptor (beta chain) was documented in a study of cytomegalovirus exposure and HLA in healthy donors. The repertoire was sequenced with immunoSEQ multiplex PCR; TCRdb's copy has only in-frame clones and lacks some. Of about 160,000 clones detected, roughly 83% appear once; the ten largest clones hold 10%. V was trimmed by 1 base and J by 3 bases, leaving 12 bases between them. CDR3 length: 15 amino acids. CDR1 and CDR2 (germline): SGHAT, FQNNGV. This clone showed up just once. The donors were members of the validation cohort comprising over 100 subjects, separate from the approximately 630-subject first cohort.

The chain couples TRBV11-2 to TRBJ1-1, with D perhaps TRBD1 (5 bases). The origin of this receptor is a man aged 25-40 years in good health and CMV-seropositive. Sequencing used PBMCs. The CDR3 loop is CASSLVPGWDTEAFF. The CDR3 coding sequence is TGTGCCAGCAGCTTAGTGCCAGGGTGGGACACTGAAGCTTTCTTT.